The clone carrying this T cell receptor beta chain was counted a few times. The data are from a study of CD8+CD57+ T cells in acquired aplastic anemia. The junction had 9 bases not matched to a gene; V was cut back by 8 bases and J by 1 base. This CDR3 comprises 16 residues. Germline V CDR1 and CDR2: MNHEY, SVGAGI. The patients chosen for sequencing had shown expansion of CD8+CD57+ cells (detected by flow cytometry). Blood sampling was performed on the patients, and none of them had received therapy by then. TCR beta VDJ and CDR3 profiles were obtained from a genomic DNA template. TCRdb used MiXCR to reprocess the reads, holding one entry per CDR3 protein. The table records hundreds of thousands of distinct CDR3 sequences, 40% to 60% of them present only once.

The V call is TRBV6-5, the J call TRBJ1-1; 11 nucleotides agree with TRBD1. Material for sequencing was sorted CD4+, CD8+, or CD8+CD57+ T cells (not recorded which) from PBMCs. The receptor was isolated from a human donor with aplastic anemia. CDR3 DNA sequence: TGTGCCAGCTCACCGTCTGGACAGGGGGCGAACACTGAAGCTTTCTTT. This sequence encodes CASSPSGQGANTEAFF.